This is a list of T cell receptor beta chains from one sample in a study of blood T cells in healthy people across ages. In TCRdb, the 5' RACE reads were re-called with MiXCR into one record per CDR3 protein. The table includes just over 800,000 distinct CDR3 sequences, about 62% detected once. What was sequenced was blood. The receptors originated from a man aged 25 to 40 in good health. Both conserved end residues are part of each CDR3. A D gene is named only where the DNA matches it firmly. The size field is filled for only some rows; it gives once, few, many or a size class.

TRBJ2-1	TRBD1	NA	TRBV27	TGTGCCAGCAGTCACCGGGACAGCCACAATGAGCAGTTCTTC	CASSHRDSHNEQFF
TRBJ2-5	NA	NA	TRBV11-1	TGTGCCAGCAGCTCCAGACTCCAAGAGACCCAGTACTTC	CASSSRLQETQYF
TRBJ2-3	TRBD2	few	TRBV20-1	TGCAGTGCTAGGGCGGGGGCAGATACGCAGTATTTT	CSARAGADTQYF
TRBJ1-2	NA	few	TRBV6-2/TRBV6-3	TGTGCCAGCAGTTATGGAGTTCGGCTTGGCTACACCTTC	CASSYGVRLGYTF
TRBJ2-3	NA	NA	TRBV24-1	TGTGCCACCAGTGAGACAGATACGCAGTATTTT	CATSETDTQYF
TRBJ2-3	NA	NA	TRBV7-9	TGTGCCAGCAGCCAGACAAACCTGCCAACAGATACGCAGTATTTT	CASSQTNLPTDTQYF
TRBJ2-5	NA	NA	TRBV28	TGTGCCAGCAGCCCGAACAATCCCCTCCAAGAGACCCAGTACTTC	CASSPNNPLQETQYF
TRBJ2-2	NA	NA	TRBV12-3/TRBV12-4	TGTGCCAGCAGCCCGGATCTGGCCGGGGAGCTGTTTTTT	CASSPDLAGELFF
TRBJ1-1	TRBD1	NA	TRBV29-1	TGCAGCGTTGGCAGGGGGCGAAATTCTAAAGCTTTCTTT	CSVGRGRNSKAFF
TRBJ2-1	NA	NA	TRBV6-5	TGTGCCAGCAGTTACTCGACTGCGGGGAGGTTGTTCTTC	CASSYSTAGRLFF
TRBJ1-2	NA	NA	TRBV6-1	TGTGCCAGCAGTGAGGCAGACTATGGCTACACCTTC	CASSEADYGYTF
TRBJ1-6	NA	few	TRBV27	TGTGCCAGCAGTTTATCTTGGGGTTCGGATAATTCACCCCTCCACTTT	CASSLSWGSDNSPLHF
TRBJ2-1	TRBD2	NA	TRBV4-3	TGCGCCAGCGGAGGGACTAGCGGGGGGGATGAGCAGTTCTTC	CASGGTSGGDEQFF
TRBJ2-3	TRBD2	NA	TRBV7-2	TGTGCCAGCAGTCCGCGGGGGACCTTCACAGATACGCAGTATTTT	CASSPRGTFTDTQYF
TRBJ2-3	NA	NA	TRBV20-1	TGCAGTGCGGGGCCCGGTAGCACAGATACGCAGTATTTT	CSAGPGSTDTQYF